Ten or more counts support the clone carrying this T cell receptor (beta chain). Transcripts of RNA were the source for amplifying TCR beta CDR3 regions. RT-PCR in the first round used HTBI primers; a second-round multiplex PCR followed. TCRdb called the multiplex PCR reads again in MiXCR, with one record for every CDR3 protein. This sample has about 1.1 million distinct CDR3 sequences, with 35% to 40% found just once. CDR1 is SQVTM, CDR2 ANQGSEA, per germline. The CDR3 is 13 residues long. With 0 bases clipped from V and 6 bases from J, the junction kept 3 bases outside the gene matches. This entry comes from a study of Graves' ophthalmopathy and Graves' hyperthyroidism.

The material sequenced was peripheral blood or thyroid tissue (not recorded which). The sequence derives from an adult man with Graves' hyperthyroidism. The gene calls are TRBV29-1 and TRBJ2-7; the match to TRBD2 covers 9 bases. The CDR3 DNA is TGCAGCGTTGAAGAGCGGGAGGGGGCCGAGCAGTACTTC. This gives the protein CSVEEREGAEQYF.